A selection of T cell receptor beta chains follows, all from one sample in a study of T cells in Graves' hyperthyroidism and ophthalmopathy. TCRdb fed the multiplex PCR reads into MiXCR, producing one record per CDR3 protein. The sample has about 520,000 distinct CDR3 sequences, roughly 20% seen once. The sequenced sample was blood. These receptors all come from a man between 18 and 35 years old with Graves' hyperthyroidism. Both conserved end residues are part of each CDR3. The order of the fields is clone size, D gene, J gene, V gene, CDR3 DNA, CDR3 protein. D genes are given only for firm matches. A row's size may be missing; if present it is once, few, many or a size class.

>.|.|TRBJ2-3|TRBV2
TGTGCCAGCAGGGGCGACAGCGATACGCAGTATTTT
CASRGDSDTQYF
>many|.|TRBJ2-7|TRBV12-3/TRBV12-4
TGTGCCAGCAGTCCACAGCCAAGAGTCCGGTCCTACGAGCAGTACTTC
CASSPQPRVRSYEQYF
>many|.|TRBJ1-3|TRBV12-3/TRBV12-4
TGTGCCAGCAGTTACCCAGGAAACACCATATATTTT
CASSYPGNTIYF
>many|.|TRBJ1-5|TRBV4-1
TGCGCCAGCAGCCAAGATGAAGGGCGCAATCAGCCCCAGCATTTT
CASSQDEGRNQPQHF
>few|.|TRBJ2-5|TRBV5-1
TGCGCCAGCAGCTTGAGCGCACCAAACCCGAAAGGGGGGTTCGGAGAGACCCAGTACTTC
CASSLSAPNPKGGFGETQYF
>many|.|TRBJ2-2|TRBV5-1
TGCGCCAGCAGCTTGGGGCTAGCGTCGACCGGGGAGCTGTTTTTT
CASSLGLASTGELFF
>.|.|TRBJ1-2|TRBV19
TGTGCCAGTAGTCCCCCCGCCGGATTCTATGGCTACACCTTC
CASSPPAGFYGYTF
>few|.|TRBJ2-7|TRBV30
TGTGCCTGGAGGAGCCTCTCCTACGAGCAGTACTTC
CAWRSLSYEQYF
>many|.|TRBJ2-7|TRBV30
TGTGCCTGGAAAGGAGGGAGCTCCTACGAGCAGTACTTC
CAWKGGSSYEQYF
>.|.|TRBJ1-1|TRBV19
TGTGCCAGTAGTACCGGGGGGGGAGGGATGAACACTGAAGCTTTCTTT
CASSTGGGGMNTEAFF
>.|.|TRBJ1-2|TRBV11-2
TGTGCCAGCAGGGGCGCGACCTTC
CASRGATF
>many|.|TRBJ2-7|TRBV19
TGTGCCAGTAGTATTGAGACAGGTAACTACGAGCAGTACTTC
CASSIETGNYEQYF
>many|.|TRBJ1-1|TRBV7-9
TGTGCCAGCAGCCCAAGGGCCTCGATGGGGAACACTGAAGCTTTCTTT
CASSPRASMGNTEAFF
>many|.|TRBJ2-5|TRBV30
TGTGCCTGGAGCCTGGGACTGAGAATCCAAGAGACCCAGTACTTC
CAWSLGLRIQETQYF
>many|.|TRBJ2-7|TRBV30
TGTGCCTGGAGTGACGGGGGGCGTTACGAGCAGTACTTC
CAWSDGGRYEQYF
>many|.|TRBJ2-5|TRBV9
TGTGCCAGCAGCGCCCGCGGAAAGACCCAGTACTTC
CASSARGKTQYF
>few|.|TRBJ2-7|TRBV3-1
TGTGCCAGCAGCCAGGGGTGGCAGATCGGGTACGAGCAGTACTTC
CASSQGWQIGYEQYF
>once|TRBD1|TRBJ1-2|TRBV12-3/TRBV12-4
TGTGCCAGCAGTTTAGAGAGAGACAGGGGCCACTATGGCTACACCTTC
CASSLERDRGHYGYTF
>.|.|TRBJ1-3|TRBV5-6
TGTGCCAGCAGCTTGGCTGGGACCCGGGACACCATATATTTT
CASSLAGTRDTIYF
>.|TRBD1|TRBJ1-1|TRBV20-1
TGCAGTGCCCGGGGACAGACGAACACTGAAGCTTTCTTT
CSARGQTNTEAFF
>.|.|TRBJ2-5|TRBV11-2
TGTGCCAGCAGCCTCCGGGACAACATTCGGGGGACCCAGTACTTC
CASSLRDNIRGTQYF
>many|.|TRBJ1-1|TRBV6-1
TGTGCCAGCAGCGCCAAAGGAGGGAGGGACACTGAAGCTTTCTTT
CASSAKGGRDTEAFF
>few|.|TRBJ1-1|TRBV29-1
TGCAGCGTCAAAGGACAGAACACTGAAGCTTTCTTT
CSVKGQNTEAFF
>.|.|TRBJ1-2|TRBV28
TGTGCCAGCAGTGTGAGACACCGGGGGGTGGGCTACACCTTC
CASSVRHRGVGYTF
>many|TRBD1|TRBJ1-5|TRBV19
TGTGCCAGTAGTAGGCACAGGGGGCCTAATCAGCCCCAGCATTTT
CASSRHRGPNQPQHF
>many|TRBD1|TRBJ2-7|TRBV27
TGTGCCAGCAGCCTGACAGGGGGCTACGAGCAGTACTTC
CASSLTGGYEQYF
>few|TRBD2|TRBJ2-4|TRBV11-2
TGTGCCAGCAGCTTGAACCCTTGGGGGGCGGGGGGTCTCATTCAGTACTTC
CASSLNPWGAGGLIQYF
>few|.|TRBJ1-2|TRBV24-1
TGTGCCACCAGTGACAGGGGAGGGGATGGCTACACCTTC
CATSDRGGDGYTF
>many|.|TRBJ1-2|TRBV20-1
TGCAGTGCTAACGGTTGGGATGGCTACACCTTC
CSANGWDGYTF
>many|.|TRBJ1-3|TRBV12-3/TRBV12-4
TGTGCCAGCAGTCCATACGGGGGTAACTCTGGAAACACCATATATTTT
CASSPYGGNSGNTIYF
>few|.|TRBJ2-7|TRBV20-1
TGCAGTGCTACGGACCCCTACGAGCAGTACTTC
CSATDPYEQYF
>few|TRBD1|TRBJ2-2|TRBV14
TGTGCCAGCAGCCAACACGGGACAGGGGTCACCGGGGAGCTGTTTTTT
CASSQHGTGVTGELFF
>many|TRBD2|TRBJ2-5|TRBV24-1
TGTGCCACCAGCCCTAGCGGGGGGCTCCAAGAGACCCAGTACTTC
CATSPSGGLQETQYF
>few|.|TRBJ2-5|TRBV12-3/TRBV12-4
TGTGCCAGCAGTTCCGAATATGGCCAAGAGACCCAGTACTTC
CASSSEYGQETQYF
>few|.|TRBJ2-5|TRBV5-1
TGCGCCAGCAGCTCCTACGGGGACCAGTACTTC
CASSSYGDQYF